This T cell receptor (beta chain) was found in a study of control samples from healthy donors and cancer patients. Profiled with immunoSEQ multiplex PCR; TCRdb holds only in-frame clones, not every one. Of around 200,000 clones detected, around 94% appear once; the ten largest clones hold less than 1.6%. The length of the CDR3 is 15 residues. From germline, CDR1 is MGHRA and CDR2 YSYEKL. V shed 5 bases and J 3 bases; nucleotides not matched to a gene: 6. The receptor's source is a man aged 50-60 years in good health. The chain employs TRBV4-1 and TRBJ2-2, with 7 bases identical to TRBD1. Sequenced input: blood. The CDR3 reads CASSWQRGHTGELFF. In DNA form, the CDR3 reads TGCGCCAGCAGCTGGCAGAGGGGGCACACCGGGGAGCTGTTTTTT.